This T cell receptor beta chain was captured by sequencing in a study of T cells after yellow fever vaccination. Background on the study: Preparation of the low-cell-number fractions used SMART-Seq v4 Ultra Low Input.

Overall study results and limits: Weaker overall, the secondary response nonetheless peaked faster (day 5 versus 15).

One entry per CDR3 protein results from TCRdb running MiXCR on the 5' RACE reads. The data contain about 74,000 distinct CDR3 sequences, about 6.6% of them seen just once; the ten biggest clones take up around a third. As for this clonotype: Antigen unknown.

The receptor was isolated from a man between 18 and 35 years old who received the YFV17D yellow fever vaccine. The sequencing here drew on CD8+ T cells sorted from PBMCs, taken less than 6 days after the first yellow fever vaccination.

This CDR3 is CASSSGAGELFF. CDR3 nucleotides: TGTGCCAGCAGCTCAGGGGCCGGGGAGCTGTTTTTT. The chain carries TRBV5-4 and TRBJ2-2, with D perhaps matching TRBD1 (6 bases). The CDR3 has 12 residues. Trimming removed 3 bases at V and 6 bases at J, with 6 bases between. Per the germline V gene, CDR1 is SGHNT and CDR2 is YYREEE (reference sequence).